Listed below are T cell receptor beta chains from one sample, sequenced in a study of T cells after yellow fever vaccination. TCRdb independently ran MiXCR on the 5' RACE reads; one entry per CDR3 protein. Here the sample spans some 300,000 distinct CDR3 sequences, around 10% being singletons. The starting material was CD4+ T cells sorted from PBMCs, obtained 5 days after the yellow fever booster vaccination. These receptors originate from a man aged 18 to 29 who received the YFV17D yellow fever vaccine. CDR3s include the opening cysteine and the closing phenylalanine or tryptophan. Each record gives: clone size, D gene, V gene, J gene, CDR3 DNA, CDR3 protein. D genes are given only for firm matches. Size values are once, few and many counts, or a class for expanded clones, and some rows have none.

>NA|NA|TRBV2|TRBJ2-5
TGTGCCAGCAATGAGGAATGGACTGAGACCCAGTACTTC
CASNEEWTETQYF
>NA|NA|TRBV12-3/TRBV12-4|TRBJ2-1
TGTGCCAGCAATTTCGACCCGATATCCCCTTACAATGAGCAGTTCTTC
CASNFDPISPYNEQFF
>NA|TRBD1|TRBV5-1|TRBJ2-5
TGCGCCAGCAGCTTTGCCGGGACAGCCCAAGAGACCCAGTACTTC
CASSFAGTAQETQYF
>NA|NA|TRBV7-9|TRBJ1-2
TGTGCCAGCAGCGGGGGCCCCCAGGATGGCTACACCTTC
CASSGGPQDGYTF
>few|TRBD2|TRBV18|TRBJ2-7
TGTGCCAGCTCACTGGCCCCCGGGACTAGCGGCTACGAGCAGTACTTC
CASSLAPGTSGYEQYF
>few|NA|TRBV7-2|TRBJ1-4
TGTGCCAGCAGCTTAGAGGGGTCGGGGGCCCGCTCTAATGAAAAACTGTTTTTT
CASSLEGSGARSNEKLFF
>few|NA|TRBV6-5|TRBJ1-4
TGTGCCAGCAGTTACTCGACGTCCGGTCTAGGTGAAAAACTGTTTTTT
CASSYSTSGLGEKLFF
>many|NA|TRBV6-6|TRBJ1-5
TGTGCCAGCAGCCCCGAAGGGCCCCAGCATTTT
CASSPEGPQHF
>NA|NA|TRBV30|TRBJ1-6
TGTGCCTGGAGTCTGGACAGTTATTCACCCCTCCACTTT
CAWSLDSYSPLHF
>NA|NA|TRBV2|TRBJ2-5
TGTGCCAGGGGGGGGCAGGGGGCAGAGACCCAGTACTTC
CARGGQGAETQYF
>once|TRBD1|TRBV6-2/TRBV6-3|TRBJ2-5
TGTGCCAGCAGTCAGCGAGGGGGCGCGGAGACCCAGTACTTC
CASSQRGGAETQYF
>many|TRBD1|TRBV4-3|TRBJ1-6
TGCGCCAGCAGCCAACGGACAGGGGCGCATAATTCACCCCTCCACTTT
CASSQRTGAHNSPLHF
>many|NA|TRBV2|TRBJ2-5
TGTGCCAGCAGGGGAGACCAAGAGACCCAGTACTTC
CASRGDQETQYF
>few|NA|TRBV7-8|TRBJ1-2
TGTGCCAGCAGCTACGGGGAGCTTAACTATGGCTACACCTTC
CASSYGELNYGYTF
>few|NA|TRBV7-2|TRBJ2-1
TGTGCCAGCAGCTGGGACGGTTACTACAATGAGCAGTTCTTC
CASSWDGYYNEQFF
>many|TRBD2|TRBV18|TRBJ2-7
TGTGCCAGCTCACCAAAACTAGCGGGGGGAGCCTACGAGCAGTACTTC
CASSPKLAGGAYEQYF
>few|NA|TRBV5-4|TRBJ1-4
TGTGCCAGCAGCTTGAGTCCGGTGGGTGAAAAACTGTTTTTT
CASSLSPVGEKLFF